This is a list of T cell receptor beta chains from one sample in a study of beta chain features in type 1 diabetes. Repertoires were generated with immunoSEQ multiplex PCR, while TCRdb's copy carries only in-frame clones and drops some. The sample yields over 300,000 clones, roughly a tenth seen once. The sample comprised central memory CD4+ T cells from blood. All receptors derive from a man aged 30-40 years with type 1 diabetes. Both conserved end residues are part of each CDR3. A D gene is named only where the DNA matches it firmly. Size tells how often a clone was seen (once, few, many) or the class of an expanded clone, and some rows leave it out.

.	TRBJ2-3	few	TRBV19	15	TGTGCCAGTAGTGCACGGGACTCTGCCGCAGATACGCAGTATTTT	CASSARDSAADTQYF
.	TRBJ1-2	few	TRBV6-5	13	TGTGCCAGCAGACTCACAGGTCTGGATGGCTACACCTTC	CASRLTGLDGYTF
.	TRBJ1-5	few	TRBV6-5	13	TGTGCCAGCAGTTACCTCGGGGAGCAGCCCCAGCATTTT	CASSYLGEQPQHF
TRBD1	TRBJ1-2	few	TRBV4-3	16	TGCGCCAGCAGCCAAGCCTCGGACAGGGGGAGGGAGGGCTACACCTTC	CASSQASDRGREGYTF
TRBD1	TRBJ2-7	few	TRBV9	15	TGTGCCAGCAGCGTAGCTGGGGACAGGGCCCACGAGCAGTACTTC	CASSVAGDRAHEQYF
.	TRBJ1-4	.	TRBV14	15	TGTGCCAGCAGCGAGCCCCGGCCAGTGAATGAAAAACTGTTTTTT	CASSEPRPVNEKLFF
TRBD1	TRBJ2-5	.	TRBV2	15	TGTGCCAGCAGTGACAGGACAGGGAGCGGAGAGACCCAGTACTTC	CASSDRTGSGETQYF
.	TRBJ2-7	.	TRBV29-1	16	TGCAGCGTTGATGGGGAGACCGGGACAAGCTCTACGCAGCAGTACTTC	CSVDGETGTSSTQQYF
TRBD1	TRBJ2-5	.	TRBV2	12	TGTGCCAGCAGTGGACAGGGTGAGACCCAGTACTTC	CASSGQGETQYF
TRBD1	TRBJ2-5	few	TRBV7-9	14	TGTGCCAGCAGCCCGACAGGGGGCGCGGAGACCCAGTACTTC	CASSPTGGAETQYF
.	TRBJ2-5	few	TRBV6-1	14	TGTGCCAGCAGTGATTGGGTCAGGGAAGAGACCCAGTACTTC	CASSDWVREETQYF
TRBD1	TRBJ2-5	few	TRBV7-2	14	TGTGCCAGCAGCTCGACAGGGCTGGGAGAGACCCAGTACTTC	CASSSTGLGETQYF
.	TRBJ2-5	few	TRBV6-5	15	TGTGCCAGCAGCCTCACCGGACACCCTGTAGAGACCCAGTACTTC	CASSLTGHPVETQYF
.	TRBJ1-3	.	TRBV6-5	15	TGTGCCAGCAGTTACTCGGCCGGATCTGGAAACACCATATATTTT	CASSYSAGSGNTIYF
TRBD1	TRBJ1-6	.	TRBV28	15	TGTGCCAGCAGTTTTGACAGGGGTGGTGGTTCACCCCTCCACTTT	CASSFDRGGGSPLHF
.	TRBJ2-5	.	TRBV4-3	14	TGCGCCAGCAGCCAAGATCAATCCCAAGAGACCCAGTACTTC	CASSQDQSQETQYF